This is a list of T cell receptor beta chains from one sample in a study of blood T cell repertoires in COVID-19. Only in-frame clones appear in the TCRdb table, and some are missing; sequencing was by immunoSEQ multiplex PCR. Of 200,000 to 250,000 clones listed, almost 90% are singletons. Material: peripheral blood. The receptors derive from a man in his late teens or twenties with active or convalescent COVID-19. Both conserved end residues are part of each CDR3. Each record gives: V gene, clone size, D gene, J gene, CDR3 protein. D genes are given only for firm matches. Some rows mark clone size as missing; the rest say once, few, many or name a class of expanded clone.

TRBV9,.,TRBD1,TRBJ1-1,CASSALQGAGTEAFF
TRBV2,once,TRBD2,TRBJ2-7,CASNGGSGSSYEQYF
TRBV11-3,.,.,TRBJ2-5,CASSPGPQETQYF
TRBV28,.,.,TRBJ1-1,CATKQGSTEAFF
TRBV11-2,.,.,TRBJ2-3,CASSSHLARNTQYF
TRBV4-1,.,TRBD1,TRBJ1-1,CASSQGADRATEAFF
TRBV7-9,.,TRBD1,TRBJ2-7,CASSSPGQGIREQYF
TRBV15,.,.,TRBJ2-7,CATSRDARRSAYEQYF
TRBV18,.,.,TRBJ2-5,CASSPPSIPLEETQYF
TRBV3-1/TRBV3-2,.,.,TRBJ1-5,CASEGQGPQHF
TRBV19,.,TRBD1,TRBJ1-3,CASSTKPFNRGIGNTIYF
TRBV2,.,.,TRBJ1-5,CASSEWHDSNQPQHF
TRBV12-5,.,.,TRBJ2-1,CASGFGHYNEQFF
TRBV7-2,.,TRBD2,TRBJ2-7,CASSLDSGRANEQYF
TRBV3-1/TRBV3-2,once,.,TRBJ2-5,CASSQGEYSQETQYF
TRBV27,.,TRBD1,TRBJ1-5,CASSRGTGVNQPQHF
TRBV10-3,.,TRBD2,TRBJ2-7,CAIRTGTSGTRSYEQYF
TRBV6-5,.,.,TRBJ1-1,CASVGVNTEAFF
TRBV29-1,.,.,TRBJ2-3,CSVAEGSSTDTQYF
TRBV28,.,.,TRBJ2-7,CASSLAGIGSYEQYF